This T cell receptor beta chain was identified during a study of T cell responses to AZD1222 COVID-19 vaccine. Data came from immunoSEQ multiplex PCR; TCRdb stores just in-frame clones and leaves some out. The sample has 140,000 to 150,000 clones, approximately 91% seen once. Details on this clone: The same CDR3 arises from other DNA sequences in this sample as well.

This CDR3 comprises 12 residues. V was pared by 0 bases and J by 5 bases, with 4 bases between. CDR1 is SGHAT, CDR2 FQNNGV, per germline. The sample in question was peripheral blood, obtained 28 days after the second AZD1222 dose. V is TRBV11-2 and J is TRBJ2-5; D gene unclear. The receptor was derived from an adult who received the AZD1222 COVID-19 vaccine. The CDR3 coding sequence is TGTGCCAGCAGCTTAGATCGCGAGACCCAGTACTTC. As protein: CASSLDRETQYF.